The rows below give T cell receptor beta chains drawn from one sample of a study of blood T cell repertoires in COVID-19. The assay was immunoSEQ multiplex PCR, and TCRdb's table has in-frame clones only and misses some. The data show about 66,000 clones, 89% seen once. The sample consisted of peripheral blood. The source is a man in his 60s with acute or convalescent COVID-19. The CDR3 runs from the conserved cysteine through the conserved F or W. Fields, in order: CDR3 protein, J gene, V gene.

CDR3aa: CASQSGQPYEQYF
j_gene: TRBJ2-7
v_gene: TRBV2

CDR3aa: CASSQDRNTEAFF
j_gene: TRBJ1-1
v_gene: TRBV7-9

CDR3aa: CATSQYGGPVDTQYF
j_gene: TRBJ2-3
v_gene: TRBV24-1

CDR3aa: CASTAGTYGYTF
j_gene: TRBJ1-2
v_gene: TRBV5-1

CDR3aa: CASSLRVLSNTGELFF
j_gene: TRBJ2-2
v_gene: TRBV27

CDR3aa: CASSPRQGFYNYGYTF
j_gene: TRBJ1-2
v_gene: TRBV11-2

CDR3aa: CASSQGGAGRGQPQHF
j_gene: TRBJ1-5
v_gene: TRBV4-1

CDR3aa: CALSGGAGEQYF
j_gene: TRBJ2-7
v_gene: TRBV30

CDR3aa: CASSLAGLAANTGELFF
j_gene: TRBJ2-2
v_gene: TRBV7-6

CDR3aa: CAISESRTLANYGYTF
j_gene: TRBJ1-2
v_gene: TRBV10-3

CDR3aa: CASSLSPAYEQYF
j_gene: TRBJ2-7
v_gene: TRBV11-2

CDR3aa: CASSYGSGTAIYEQYF
j_gene: TRBJ2-7
v_gene: TRBV6-5

CDR3aa: CASSDWGGVKHF
j_gene: TRBJ1-5
v_gene: TRBV4-1

CDR3aa: CASSPLSAGMREKLFF
j_gene: TRBJ1-4
v_gene: TRBV11-2

CDR3aa: CASSFSGTAYGYTF
j_gene: TRBJ1-2
v_gene: TRBV7-2

CDR3aa: CASSRRGTSYNEQFF
j_gene: TRBJ2-1
v_gene: TRBV13

CDR3aa: CASSLWTGDSPLHF
j_gene: TRBJ1-6
v_gene: TRBV5-1

CDR3aa: CAISESSGVAQNIQYF
j_gene: TRBJ2-4
v_gene: TRBV10-3

CDR3aa: CASTRDREEQFF
j_gene: TRBJ2-1
v_gene: TRBV2

CDR3aa: CATSVSGAGTGELFF
j_gene: TRBJ2-2
v_gene: TRBV24-1

CDR3aa: CASRDRDTEAFF
j_gene: TRBJ1-1
v_gene: TRBV2

CDR3aa: CASSELARGTGELFF
j_gene: TRBJ2-2
v_gene: TRBV2

CDR3aa: CASSYLQGGPQHF
j_gene: TRBJ1-5
v_gene: TRBV6-5

CDR3aa: CASSSGSYEQYF
j_gene: TRBJ2-7
v_gene: TRBV19

CDR3aa: CSVEAQRDGYTF
j_gene: TRBJ1-2
v_gene: TRBV29-1